Shown below are 3 T cell receptor beta chains from a single sample sequenced in a study of cytomegalovirus exposure and HLA in healthy donors. It was with 60 Vbeta and 13 Jbeta primers that the PCR ran. Libraries were prepared by immunoSEQ multiplex PCR; TCRdb keeps only in-frame clonotypes and omits some of them. The data contain over 150,000 clones, roughly 79% of them singletons. Sequenced input: PBMCs. These receptor sequences come from a woman aged 50 to 60 in good health and CMV-seropositive.

This clone was detected once. The chain joins TRBV7-9 to TRBJ2-5, with TRBD1 matching 10 bases. Germline V gene sequence: CDR1 SEHNR, CDR2 FQNEAQ (reference sequence). This CDR3 region has 16 residues. The V segment lost 2 bases and the J segment 4 bases; nucleotides outside the gene matches: 7. The CDR3 DNA reads as TGTGCCAGCAGCTTAATCGGACAGGGGGTTCCAGAGACCCAGTACTTC. This gives the protein CASSLIGQGVPETQYF.

This clone was counted a few times. This chain uses TRBV21-1 with TRBJ1-1; the D call TRBD1 from the table was never checked on the DNA. TRBV21-1 represents a pseudogene. CDR3 length: 16 residues. This CDR3 is CASSRSRGQSNTEAFF. The CDR3 DNA sequence: TGTGCCAGCAGCCGGTCCCGCGGACAGTCCAACACTGAAGCTTTCTTT.

The chain links TRBV19 to TRBJ1-2; 7 bases align to TRBD1. The CDR3 is made up of 15 amino acids. Germline CDR1 and CDR2: LNHDA and SQIVND (reference sequence). Losses at the gene ends were 7 bases for V and 8 bases for J; bases not matched to a gene: 16. CDR3 loop: CASTHNRQGDDGYTF. CDR3 bases: TGTGCCAGTACCCATAACCGGCAGGGGGACGACGGCTACACCTTC.